Listed here are 27 T cell receptor beta chains from one sample, sequenced in a study of CD8 T cells in ankylosing spondylitis. Overall study findings and caveats: A TCR beta motif of 7 or 8 highly homologous variants appeared characteristic of ankylosing spondylitis blood.

TCRdb used MiXCR to reprocess the 5' RACE reads, holding one entry per CDR3 protein. Of roughly 300,000 distinct CDR3 sequences listed, 7% to 9% are singletons. These receptors lack a known antigen. Sequencing was done on a sample of blood, either unsorted or a sorted T cell fraction (not recorded which). The receptors derive from a male donor with ankylosing spondylitis.

This clonotype was counted between two and nine times. This chain links TRBV20-1 with TRBJ2-5; no reliable D call. The CDR3 contains 12 residues. The germline V gene has CDR1 DFQATT and CDR2 SNEGSKA (reference sequence). V lost 1 base, J lost 7 bases, and 10 bases lay in between. The CDR3 DNA sequence: TGCAGTGCTAGAGGACCCGTTCTGACCCAGTACTTC. The encoded protein is CSARGPVLTQYF.

The V and J genes are TRBV24-1 and TRBJ2-7, with D maybe TRBD1 (5 bases). The CDR3 has 15 amino acids. Germline V gene data show CDR1 as KGHDR and CDR2 as SFDVKD. Trimming cost V 8 bases and J 0 bases, with 16 bases left between them. The CDR3 protein is CATMGLTATSYEQYF. The CDR3, as DNA: TGTGCCACCATGGGCTTGACAGCCACCTCCTACGAGCAGTACTTC.

This clonotype was picked up many times. The chain carries TRBV29-1 and TRBJ2-3; 9 bases are shared with TRBD1. This CDR3 is 15 amino acids long. With V trimmed by 5 bases and J by 0 bases, 6 bases remained unmatched. CDR1 and CDR2 (germline): SQVTM, ANQGSEA. Written as DNA, the CDR3 is TGCAGCGTTCGTTGGACAGGGGCTAGCACAGATACGCAGTATTTT. Protein sequence: CSVRWTGASTDTQYF.

V usage is TRBV19 and J usage is TRBJ2-1, with D uncertain. Germline loops: CDR1 LNHDA, CDR2 SQIVND (reference sequence). CDR3 length equals 14 residues. Trimming took 6 bases from V and 4 from J, leaving 13 bases between them. CDR3 sequence: CASRDPGGYNEQFF. The CDR3 DNA reads TGTGCCAGTAGAGATCCCGGTGGGTACAATGAGCAGTTCTTC. The variable domain in full, completed from reference TRBV19 and TRBJ2-1, reads DGGITQSPKYLFRKEGQNVTLSCEQNLNHDAMYWYRQDPGQGLRLIYYSQIVNDFQKGDIAEGYSVSREKKESFPLTVTSAQKNPTAFYLCASRDPGGYNEQFFGPGTRLTVL.

This sequence joins TRBV14 and TRBJ2-7; D remains ambiguous. V shed 4 bases and J shed 4 bases, with 17 bases lying between them. Per germline, CDR1 SGHDN and CDR2 FVKESK. This CDR3 region has 15 residues. The CDR3, as DNA: TGTGCCAGCAGCCGCGGCCTGGCACTTGGATACGAGCAGTACTTC. Translated: CASSRGLALGYEQYF.

This clonotype showed up many times. The gene calls are TRBV29-1 and TRBJ2-2, with D unclear. V gave up 4 bases and J gave up 0 bases, with 9 bases separating them. CDR1 is SQVTM, CDR2 ANQGSEA, per germline. The CDR3 is 14 amino acids. The CDR3 reads CSVGTASNTGELFF. In DNA form, the CDR3 reads TGCAGCGTTGGCACAGCCTCGAACACCGGGGAGCTGTTTTTT.

This clonotype has at least ten counts. The gene calls are TRBV29-1 and TRBJ2-3; D remains ambiguous. The CDR3 runs to 13 residues. Germline V CDR1 and CDR2: SQVTM, ANQGSEA. V gave up 8 bases and J gave up 5 bases, with 17 bases separating them. The CDR3 protein is CSTNRLVEDTQYF. CDR3 in DNA: TGCAGCACTAACCGCCTTGTAGAAGATACGCAGTATTTT.

The sample holds a few counts of this clonotype. The rearrangement joins TRBV20-1 to TRBJ2-4; 11 bases fit TRBD2. Trimming removed 0 bases from V and 4 bases from J; junction bases left unmatched: 5. The CDR3 is 16 residues long. CDR1 and CDR2 (germline): DFQATT, SNEGSKA (reference sequence). Here the CDR3 DNA reads TGCAGTGCTAGAGATCCCCTAGCGGGAGGAAAAAACATTCAGTACTTC. It is translated as CSARDPLAGGKNIQYF.

This clonotype showed up many times. The junction differs from germline at one of its ends, possibly a read error. V usage is TRBV7-6 and J usage is TRBJ2-1; tentative D call: TRBD1 (6 bases). The CDR3 extends over 16 amino acids. Germline V gives CDR1 SGHVS, CDR2 FNYEAQ. The CDR3 loop reads CASGGTGRFRYNELFF. CDR3 DNA: TGTGCCAGCGGGGGCACTGGGAGATTTCGGTATAATGAGCTGTTCTTC.

This clonotype has a count of ten or more. V is TRBV29-1 and J is TRBJ2-5; 9 nucleotides line up with TRBD1. With V trimmed by 7 bases and J by 6 bases, 9 bases remained unmatched. This CDR3 has 13 residues. Germline values: CDR1 SQVTM, CDR2 ANQGSEA. Written as DNA, the CDR3 is TGCAGCGCCGAGGCGGGACAGGGAAAGACCCAGTACTTC. Its translation is CSAEAGQGKTQYF.

This clonotype ranks as medium-sized (0.01 to 0.1%). The chain recombines TRBV4-1 with TRBJ1-1, with unresolved D. Germline values: CDR1 MGHRA, CDR2 YSYEKL. There are 16 residues in the CDR3. Trimming took off 0 bases at V and 3 bases at J, with 14 bases between the two ends. The CDR3: CASSQETYTGDTEAFF. The CDR3 bases are TGCGCCAGCAGCCAAGAGACCTATACTGGGGACACTGAAGCTTTCTTT.

J is TRBJ2-2 and V is TRBV12-5; D is tentatively TRBD1 or TRBD2 (6 bases each). CDR1 and CDR2 (germline): LGHNT, FRNRAP. This CDR3 spans 15 amino acids. Between the trimmed V and J ends, which lost 1 base and 4 bases, there was a span of 10 bases. The CDR3: CASGLGRGSTGELFF. In DNA, the CDR3 is TGTGCTAGTGGTTTGGGGAGGGGGAGCACCGGGGAGCTGTTTTTT. Supplemented by reference TRBV12-5 and TRBJ2-2, the full variable domain reads DARVTQTPRHKVTEMGQEVTMRCQPILGHNTVFWYRQTMMQGLELLAYFRNRAPLDDSGMPKDRFSAEMPDATLATLKIQPSEPRDSAVYFCASGLGRGSTGELFFGEGSRLTVL.

This clonotype was recorded a few times. This chain uses TRBV29-1 with TRBJ1-4, with TRBD1 as a possible D gene (6 bases). In germline, CDR1 is SQVTM, CDR2 ANQGSEA. The CDR3 has 11 amino acids. V lost 6 bases and J 12 bases, leaving 14 bases between the germline ends. CDR3 coding DNA: TGCAGCGTACCCACAGGGACGGAACTGTTTTTT. This codes for CSVPTGTELFF.

This clonotype was seen a handful of times. The chain combines TRBV5-1 with TRBJ2-3; 9 bases line up with TRBD2. Germline V gives CDR1 SGHRS, CDR2 YFSETQ. The CDR3 runs 17 residues. V dropped 0 bases and J dropped 5; count of bases not matched to a gene: 10. This CDR3 is CASSLGLADGFRDTQYF. CDR3 nucleotide sequence: TGCGCCAGCAGCTTGGGACTAGCGGACGGGTTCCGAGATACGCAGTATTTT.

This clonotype was recorded many times. The chain has TRBV12-3 or TRBV12-4 and TRBJ2-1; D may be TRBD2 (8 bases). The V and J ends lost 7 bases and 7 bases respectively, with 23 bases between them. This CDR3 is built from 16 residues. In nucleotides, the CDR3 is TGTGCCAGCAACACCAGGGGGGCCCCGGGGGGGAATGAGCAGTTCTTC. Its translation: CASNTRGAPGGNEQFF.

This clonotype occurred many times. The chain recombines TRBV12-3 or TRBV12-4 with TRBJ1-1, with D unresolved. The V and J ends lost 5 bases and 2 bases respectively, with 9 bases between them. The CDR3 spans 13 residues. CDR3 residues: CASSASSNTEAFF. CDR3 sequence (DNA): TGTGCCAGCAGTGCCTCATCAAACACTGAAGCTTTCTTT.

This clonotype was seen many times. The chain has TRBV6-6 and TRBJ1-4; D possibly corresponds to TRBD1 (5 bases). Looked up from germline, CDR1 is MNHNY and CDR2 is SVGAGI (reference sequence). The CDR3 spans 11 residues. Trimming left V 6 bases short and J 12 bases short, with 11 bases between. DNA of the CDR3: TGTGCCAGCAGAACTCCGGGGGAACTGTTTTTT. Translated: CASRTPGELFF.

This clonotype was observed many times. J is TRBJ2-7 and V is TRBV29-1, with a possible D match to TRBD2 (6 bases). CDR1 is SQVTM, CDR2 ANQGSEA, per germline. V lost 2 bases and J 12 bases, leaving 14 bases between the germline ends. CDR3 length: 11 residues. Written as DNA, the CDR3 is TGCAGCGTTGAACGGGACTCAACGGGGTACTTC. It codes for CSVERDSTGYF.

This clonotype was seen at least ten times. CDR3 protein: CASSEGLNTGELFF. DNA for the CDR3: TGCGCCAGCAGCGAGGGACTAAACACCGGGGAGCTGTTTTTT. The chain uses TRBV5-1 and TRBJ2-2, with 7 bases lining up with TRBD2. The CDR3 spans 14 residues. J lost 2 bases, V lost 4 bases, and 2 bases had no gene match. CDR1 is SGHRS and CDR2 is YFSETQ in the germline V gene.

As DNA, the CDR3 is TGCAGCGTTGTTAACAGAGGCTATGGCTACACCTTC. This gives the protein CSVVNRGYGYTF. V and J are TRBV29-1 and TRBJ1-2, with D hard to call. V was cut by 4 bases and J by 4 bases, with 10 bases left in between. The CDR3 spans 12 residues. The germline gives CDR1 SQVTM, CDR2 ANQGSEA. The full variable domain, completed using reference TRBV29-1 and TRBJ1-2, is SAVISQKPSRDICQRGTSLTIQCQVDSQVTMMFWYRQQPGQSLTLIATANQGSEATYESGFVIDKFPISRPNLTFSTLTVSNMSPEDSSIYLCSVVNRGYGYTFGSGTRLTVV.

V gene TRBV29-1 combines with J gene TRBJ1-2, with D perhaps matching TRBD1 (5 bases). Per the germline V gene, CDR1 is SQVTM and CDR2 is ANQGSEA. With 6 bases removed from V and 4 bases from J, the gap between germline ends came to 21 bases. The CDR3 length is 15 residues. The CDR3 DNA follows: TGCAGCGTGGGCCCAGCGGGGCTTGGTTCCTATGGCTACACCTTC. Its translation: CSVGPAGLGSYGYTF.

This clonotype was recorded at least ten times. This chain joins TRBV27 and TRBJ2-7, with 11 bases identical to TRBD2. V shed 5 bases, J shed 6 bases, and the junction held 6 bases outside the gene matches. The CDR3 covers 14 residues. CDR1 MNHEY and CDR2 SMNVEV come from the germline V gene (reference sequence). CDR3: CASSLTSGRTEQYF. DNA for the CDR3: TGTGCCAGCAGTCTAACTAGCGGGAGAACCGAGCAGTACTTC.

This clonotype has only one observation. The CDR3 is CASRIGTLHGYTF. The CDR3, as DNA: TGTGCCAGCAGGATAGGGACATTGCATGGCTACACCTTC. The chain joins TRBV12-3 or TRBV12-4 to TRBJ1-2, with D perhaps TRBD1 (6 bases). This CDR3 spans 13 amino acids. The ends were cut back, 6 bases at V and 6 bases at J, with 14 bases in the middle.

This clonotype was counted many times. The V gene is TRBV7-9, the J gene TRBJ2-2; 8 bases fit TRBD1. Looked up from germline, CDR1 is SEHNR and CDR2 is FQNEAQ (reference sequence). V trimming: 4 bases; J trimming: 0 bases; junction bases outside the gene matches: 7. There are 17 residues in the CDR3. As DNA, the CDR3 is TGTGCCAGCAGCTCCCCACAGGGGGGATCGAACACCGGGGAGCTGTTTTTT. It translates to CASSSPQGGSNTGELFF.

The chain recombines TRBV20-1 with TRBJ2-3; D unresolved. Germline lookup yields CDR1 DFQATT and CDR2 SNEGSKA (reference sequence). Trimming stripped 2 bases from V and 7 bases from J, with 13 bases between. The length of the CDR3 is 13 residues. The CDR3 DNA reads as TGCAGTGCTAGATCGAATTCAGCGAATACGCAGTATTTT. Translated: CSARSNSANTQYF.

The chain employs TRBV7-3 and TRBJ2-1, with 15 bases that match TRBD2. The CDR3 is 18 residues long. V lost 0 bases, J lost 7 bases, and 7 bases stayed unmatched. CDR1 SGHTA and CDR2 FQGTGA come from the germline V gene. The CDR3 spells CASSLTASGLAGGNEQFF. CDR3 DNA: TGTGCCAGCAGCTTAACAGCCTCGGGACTAGCGGGAGGTAATGAGCAGTTCTTC.

This clonotype was seen at least ten times. The rearrangement uses TRBV11-2 and TRBJ2-1; D possibly corresponds to TRBD1 (5 bases). V was clipped by 2 bases and J by 4 bases, with 9 bases between them. This CDR3 comprises 14 residues. In germline, CDR1 is SGHAT, CDR2 FQNNGV. The CDR3 loop is CASSLTGTYNEQFF. CDR3 DNA: TGTGCCAGCAGCTTAACAGGTACATACAATGAGCAGTTCTTC.